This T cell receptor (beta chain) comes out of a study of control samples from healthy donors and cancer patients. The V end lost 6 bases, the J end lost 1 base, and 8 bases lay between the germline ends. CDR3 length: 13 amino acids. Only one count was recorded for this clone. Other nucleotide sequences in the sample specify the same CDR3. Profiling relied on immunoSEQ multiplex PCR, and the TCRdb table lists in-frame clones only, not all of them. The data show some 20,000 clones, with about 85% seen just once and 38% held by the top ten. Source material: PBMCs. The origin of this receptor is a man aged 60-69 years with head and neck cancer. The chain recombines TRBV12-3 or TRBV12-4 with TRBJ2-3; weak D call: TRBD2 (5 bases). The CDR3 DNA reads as TGTGCCAGCAGCCTGAGGGGCACAGATACGCAGTATTTT. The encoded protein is CASSLRGTDTQYF.